This TCR beta chain appears in the sequencing data of a study of naive and memory T cell subsets. Study-level results: Naive repertoires, especially CD8, held a few larger clonotypes, possibly memory cells re-expressing CD45RA.

Details on this clonotype: Its specificity is unknown.

Both TRBC1 and TRBC2 were covered by a beta constant-region primer of two equimolar oligonucleotides. Ligated cDNA was amplified by four rounds of PCR with nested alpha and beta constant-region primers and SP2. TCRdb reprocessed the UMI-ligation and nested PCR reads via MiXCR and lists one record per CDR3 protein. The profile shows around 93,000 distinct CDR3 sequences, 11% of them singletons. The CDR3 is made up of 15 amino acids. Trimming took 2 bases from V and 4 from J; bases not matched to a gene: 7. Looked up from germline, CDR1 is MNHEY and CDR2 is SMNVEV (reference sequence). CMV status came from CD4+ T cell IFNgamma after overnight CMV lysate stimulation of fresh PBMCs.

The receptor was isolated from a human donor in good health. The J gene is TRBJ1-2, the V gene TRBV27, with 7 positions matching TRBD1. The specimen sequenced was naive CD4+ T cells from blood. The CDR3 DNA is TGTGCCAGCAGTTTACGGTCCGACAGGGTCTATGGCTACACCTTC. Its translation: CASSLRSDRVYGYTF.